A single T cell receptor (beta chain) is shown here with its context. The data are from a study of blood T cell repertoires in COVID-19. The V gene's germline CDR1 is LNHDA and CDR2 SQIVND (reference sequence). V was cut by 7 bases and J by 5 bases, with 17 bases left in between. This CDR3 region has 14 residues. Clones were read by immunoSEQ multiplex PCR, and TCRdb kept only the in-frame ones, dropping some. The sample has a few hundred thousand clones, more than 80% seen once. The TCR comes from a man aged 18-30 years who had recovered from COVID-19. This chain links TRBV19 with TRBJ1-2, with unresolved D. Sequenced: PBMCs or T cells enriched from blood (not recorded which). CDR3 DNA: TGTGCCAGTAATACTCCCGGGATCGAGTATGGCTACACCTTC. Its translation is CASNTPGIEYGYTF.